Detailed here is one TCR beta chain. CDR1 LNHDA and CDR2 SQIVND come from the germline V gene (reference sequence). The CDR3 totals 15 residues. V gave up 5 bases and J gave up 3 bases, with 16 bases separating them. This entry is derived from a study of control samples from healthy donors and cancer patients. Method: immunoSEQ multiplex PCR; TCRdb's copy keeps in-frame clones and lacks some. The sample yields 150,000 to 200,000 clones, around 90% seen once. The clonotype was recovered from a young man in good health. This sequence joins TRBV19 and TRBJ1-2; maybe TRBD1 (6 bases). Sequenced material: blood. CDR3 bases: TGTGCCAGTAGTGGTCCACAGGGAATCCACTATGGCTACACCTTC. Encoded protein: CASSGPQGIHYGYTF. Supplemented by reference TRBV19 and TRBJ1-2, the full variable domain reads DGGITQSPKYLFRKEGQNVTLSCEQNLNHDAMYWYRQDPGQGLRLIYYSQIVNDFQKGDIAEGYSVSREKKESFPLTVTSAQKNPTAFYLCASSGPQGIHYGYTFGSGTRLTVV.